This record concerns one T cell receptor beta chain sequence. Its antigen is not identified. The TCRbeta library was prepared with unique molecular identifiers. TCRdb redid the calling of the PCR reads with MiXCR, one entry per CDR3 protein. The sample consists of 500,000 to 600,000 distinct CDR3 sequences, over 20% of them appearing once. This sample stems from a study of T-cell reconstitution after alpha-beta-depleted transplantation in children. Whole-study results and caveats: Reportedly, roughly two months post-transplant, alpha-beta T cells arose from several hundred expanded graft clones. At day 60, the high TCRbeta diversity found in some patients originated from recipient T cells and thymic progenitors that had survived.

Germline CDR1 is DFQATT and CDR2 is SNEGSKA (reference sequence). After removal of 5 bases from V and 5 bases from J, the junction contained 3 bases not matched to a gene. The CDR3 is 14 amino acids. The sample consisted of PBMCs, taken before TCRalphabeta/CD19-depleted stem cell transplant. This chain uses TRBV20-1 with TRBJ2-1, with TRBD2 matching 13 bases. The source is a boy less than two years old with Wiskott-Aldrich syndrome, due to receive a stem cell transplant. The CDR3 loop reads CSARTSGSDNEQFF. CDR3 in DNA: TGCAGTGCTCGGACTAGCGGGAGCGACAATGAGCAGTTCTTC.